The following is a T cell receptor (beta chain) sequence with its context. What it binds is unknown. The length of the CDR3 is 16 residues. Trimming at V came to 6 bases and at J to 7 bases, leaving 16 bases not matched to a gene. The V gene's germline CDR1 is MNHEY and CDR2 SMNVEV (reference sequence). TCRdb's table, derived via immunoSEQ multiplex PCR, lists solely in-frame clones and lacks some. The repertoire consists of about 2.2 million clones, with under 95% occurring once and the leading ten covering around 1.7%. CD8 cells regarded as naive lacked CD45RO, were positively chosen for CCR7, and omitted terminally differentiated effector memory CD45RA+ cells. The sample belongs to a study of shared clonotypes between healthy human individuals. Whole-study results and caveats: Compared with clonotypes that all four donors shared, non-shared clonotypes had lower generation probabilities.

The sequenced material came from naive CD8+ T cells from PBMCs. This chain joins TRBV27 and TRBJ2-7; 9 bases align to TRBD1. This receptor was identified in a man aged 18-30 years in good health. Some clones in this sample may be carry-over from other donors' samples. The CDR3 sequence is CASRLLRQGVSREQYF. In DNA form, the CDR3 reads TGTGCCAGCAGACTCCTACGACAGGGGGTTTCTAGGGAGCAGTACTTC.